This TCR beta chain emerged from a study of vaccination effects on CD4 cells after COVID-19 (dated by TCRdb to about 2022). Looking at the study overall: In the ViraFEST assay, PBMC were stimulated with viral peptide pools, and TCR sequencing was then used to find antigen-specific CD4+ T cell clonotypes based on their expansion. Two doses of either the BNT162b2 or the mRNA-1273 mRNA SARS-CoV-2 vaccine were administered to participants. Some 1.9 million PBMC per well were cultured with about 10 ug/ml peptides in IMDM containing 5% human AB serum, roughly 9.5 IU/ml IL-2 and gentamicin. The study compared SARS-CoV-2 spike-specific CD4+ TCR repertoires before and after mRNA vaccination in COVID-19 convalescent patients and infection-naive vaccine recipients. The full study included around nine COVID-19 convalescent patients and a handful of SARS-CoV-2-naive healthy vaccine recipients. Cultures from other donors in the study were sequenced with the Oncomine TCR Beta short-read assay on an Illumina iSeq 100.

After around 10 days of culture, CD4+ T cells were isolated with the EasySep CD4+ T cell isolation kit. The absence of prior SARS-CoV-2 infection in healthy vaccine recipients was confirmed by negative nucleocapsid antibodies before and after vaccination. On days 3 and 7, half of the culture medium was replaced with fresh IL-2-containing medium. Unless noted otherwise, every peptide stimulation condition was cultured in triplicate wells. PBMC were separated from whole blood using Ficoll-Paque Plus gradient centrifugation and were then either cryopreserved at -140C or used fresh. The QIAamp micro DNA kit was used to extract genomic DNA from the cultured CD4+ T cells. V and J are truncated by 3 bases and 4 bases respectively, leaving an intervening sequence of 2 bases. From the cysteine up to the phenylalanine, the CDR3 has a length of 11 residues. Only the CDR3 DNA stays, 33 bases, in frame from base 1. The germline V gene (reference sequence) specifies SEHNR as CDR1 and FQNEAQ as CDR2.

Worth noting for this clone: The antigen this receptor binds is unknown. Base quality data are lacking; no much larger clone is found one base away. The same CDR3 is also encoded by other DNA sequences in this sample.

The receptor library was made with the immunoSEQ multiplex PCR assay. DNA from the CD4+ T cells that had been cultured and isolated underwent TCR beta CDR3 sequencing. The authors processed their data as follows. Non-productive TCR sequences were removed and reads were trimmed to the CDR3 region, keeping CDR3s of at least 7 amino acids. Antigen-specific clonotypes were identified using the MANAFEST web app by comparison of expansion in peptide wells against reference cultures. For clones to be considered positive, expansion at FDR<0.05 versus reference and all other wells, an odds ratio above 5, and a frequency above 0.1% in two replicate wells were required. Clonotypes significantly expanded in SARS-CoV-2 spike wells and in at least one common cold coronavirus spike condition were defined as cross-reactive. CDR3 similarity was assessed by Levenshtein distance using the stringdist R package, and unrooted trees were constructed with ape in R 3.6.1. TCRdb took over this immuneACCESS table, retaining in-frame rearrangements with V and J assigned. Such tables are incomplete; in checked studies, under half of the missing clones stem from an unresolved V gene, and the remainder is unexplained. The V and J calls and clone size are taken from that table; D and trimming were inferred from the DNA. This sample is represented by under 40,000 clones; roughly 82% of them were singletons. Clones ranked in the top ten supply under 3% of the sample.

The investigation overall reported the following: Marked clonal contraction was observed in both infection-induced and vaccine-induced clones at late post-vaccination timepoints, consistent with waning T cell responses. Limitations of the study were the small number of convalescent patients and the absence of early post-infection timepoints. In healthy vaccine recipients, vaccine-induced clones were almost all SARS-CoV-2 mono-reactive, with only 1 of 255 cross-reactive with common cold coronaviruses.

This material consisted of CD4+ T cells from PBMCs cultured without peptide, taken before COVID-19 vaccination. This chain is built from TRBV7-9 and TRBJ2-3, with the D segment identity uncertain. The TCR comes from a human donor who received a COVID-19 vaccine. In nucleotides, the sequence is TGTGCCAGCAGCTTTGCAGATACGCAGTATTTT. This translates into CASSFADTQYF.